Listed below are T cell receptor beta chains from one sample, sequenced in a study of CD8+ T cells in alopecia areata. Sequencing was performed with immunoSEQ multiplex PCR; in TCRdb, only in-frame clones are kept and a portion is missing. This table has 120,000 to 150,000 clones, around four fifths appearing once. The source material was CD8+ T cells sorted from blood, sampled at week 4, from a patient treated with tofacitinib. The receptors were sampled from a human donor with alopecia areata. Each CDR3 is given with its conserved first and last residue. The D gene is left open where the match is weak. Not all rows give a size; the values are once, few, many and, for expanded clones, a class.

>TRBJ2-7|NA|NA|TRBV4-1
TGCGCCAGCAGCCTCTTCGGGTCATACGAGCAGTACTTC
CASSLFGSYEQYF
>TRBJ2-2|NA|NA|TRBV5-4
TGTGCCAGCAGCTTCGGCAGGTCCACCGGGGAGCTGTTTTTT
CASSFGRSTGELFF
>TRBJ2-5|NA|few|TRBV4-1
TGCGCCAGCAGCCAAGATCCCGCATCCTTGGGGGAGACCCAGTACTTC
CASSQDPASLGETQYF
>TRBJ2-1|TRBD1|once|TRBV5-1
TGCGCCAGCAGCTCCACAGGGGCCCCGATCTACAATGAGCAGTTCTTC
CASSSTGAPIYNEQFF
>TRBJ2-7|TRBD2|once|TRBV5-4
TGTGCCAGCAGTTCCCCGGGGGGCAGCGGGGGCTCGACCTACGAGCAGTACTTC
CASSSPGGSGGSTYEQYF
>TRBJ2-1|NA|NA|TRBV4-1
TGCGCCAGCAGCGGTCGGGTCTTGAGCAATGAGCAGTTCTTC
CASSGRVLSNEQFF
>TRBJ1-2|NA|NA|TRBV29-1
TGCAGCGCCCGACAGGAACCTAACTATGGCTACACCTTC
CSARQEPNYGYTF
>TRBJ2-5|NA|NA|TRBV6-6
TGTGCCAGCAGTTACTCGGGGGGCAAAGAGACCCAGTACTTC
CASSYSGGKETQYF
>TRBJ2-3|NA|NA|TRBV30
TGTGCCTGGAGTGCTCTCACAGATACGCAGTATTTT
CAWSALTDTQYF
>TRBJ2-7|TRBD1|NA|TRBV5-5
TGTGCCAGCAGCCTAGGACAGGGGGCCTACGAGCAGTACTTC
CASSLGQGAYEQYF
>TRBJ2-1|NA|few|TRBV23-1
TGCGCCAGCAGTCAGGAGAAGTCGGAGGGAATCAATGAGCAGTTCTTC
CASSQEKSEGINEQFF
>TRBJ2-7|NA|once|TRBV7-6
TGTGCCAGCAGCCCGAGGGGCGGTTACGAGCAGTACTTC
CASSPRGGYEQYF
>TRBJ2-2|NA|NA|TRBV27
TGTGCCAGCAGCAGACGCCAGGGTATCGGCACCGGGGAGCTGTTTTTT
CASSRRQGIGTGELFF
>TRBJ1-5|NA|NA|TRBV19
TGTGCCAGTAGTATTGTGGGGAAAGGTCAGCCCCAGCATTTT
CASSIVGKGQPQHF
>TRBJ1-6|NA|NA|TRBV29-1
TGCAGCGTTGGCTATAATTCACCCCTCCACTTT
CSVGYNSPLHF
>TRBJ1-1|NA|NA|TRBV4-1
TGCGCCAGCAGCCGTAACGTGCGAAACACTGAAGCTTTCTTT
CASSRNVRNTEAFF
>TRBJ2-1|TRBD2|NA|TRBV6-5
TGTGCCAGCAGGAAGAGACTAGCTAATGAGCAGTTCTTC
CASRKRLANEQFF
>TRBJ2-5|NA|NA|TRBV27
TGTGCCAGCAGTCTACTTTACCAAGAGACCCAGTACTTC
CASSLLYQETQYF
>TRBJ2-2|NA|NA|TRBV7-9
TGTGCCAGCAGCGGAATTGGCGGAGGGGAGCTGTTTTTT
CASSGIGGGELFF
>TRBJ1-4|NA|NA|TRBV27
TGTGCCAGCAGTCGGGTAACTAATGAAAAACTGTTTTTT
CASSRVTNEKLFF
>TRBJ2-1|TRBD2|once|TRBV4-3
TGCGCCAGCAGCCAAGTCGGGACTAGCGGGGGGGCCTACAATGAGCAGTTCTTC
CASSQVGTSGGAYNEQFF
>TRBJ2-3|TRBD2|NA|TRBV4-1
TGCGCCAGCAGCCAAGGGCGGGGGACGTTAGATACGCAGTATTTT
CASSQGRGTLDTQYF
>TRBJ2-7|TRBD2|NA|TRBV4-3
TGCGCCAGCAGCCAAGGAGCGGGGGCCAGGGAGCAGTACTTC
CASSQGAGAREQYF
>TRBJ2-1|NA|NA|TRBV7-3
TGTGCCAGCAGCTCTGGGGCGGCCGGGAGTTACAATGAGCAGTTCTTC
CASSSGAAGSYNEQFF
>TRBJ2-7|NA|NA|TRBV7-6
TGTGCCAGCAGCTCAGGACGGCTCTCGGAGCAGTACTTC
CASSSGRLSEQYF
>TRBJ1-1|NA|NA|TRBV6-5
TGTGCCACCCGACAGGTTGGGAACACTGAAGCTTTCTTT
CATRQVGNTEAFF
>TRBJ2-7|NA|NA|TRBV5-1
TGCGCCAGCAGCTTCCTCTACGAGCAGTACTTC
CASSFLYEQYF
>TRBJ2-6|TRBD1|NA|TRBV19
TGTGCCAGTAGTCTGGGACAGGGGCACCTCTCCTCTGGGGCCAACGTCCTGACTTTC
CASSLGQGHLSSGANVLTF
>TRBJ2-7|NA|NA|TRBV4-1
TGCGCCAGCAGCCAAGAAGGTTTGATGGGGGGCTACGAGCAGTACTTC
CASSQEGLMGGYEQYF
>TRBJ2-3|NA|NA|TRBV6-6
TGTGCCAGCAGTTACGGGCAGGGCACAGATACGCAGTATTTT
CASSYGQGTDTQYF
>TRBJ1-2|TRBD1|NA|TRBV5-4
TGCGCCAGCAGCCAAGTGAGGACAGGGGGCCTAAACTATGGCTACACCTTC
CASSQVRTGGLNYGYTF
>TRBJ1-2|NA|NA|TRBV4-1
TGCGCCAGCAGCCATCTCTATGGCTACACCTTC
CASSHLYGYTF
>TRBJ1-2|NA|NA|TRBV27
TGTGCCAGCAGTTTATCAAGCGGGAATGGCTACACCTTC
CASSLSSGNGYTF
>TRBJ2-7|TRBD2|NA|TRBV11-2
TGTGCCAGCAGCGTGGGACTAGCGGGGTCTGTCGAGCAGTACTTC
CASSVGLAGSVEQYF
>TRBJ2-1|TRBD1|NA|TRBV7-9
TGTGCCAGCAGCCCCCCCTCAGGGGGCGTGCGGTACAATGAGCAGTTCTTC
CASSPPSGGVRYNEQFF
>TRBJ2-7|NA|NA|TRBV7-9
TGTGCCAGCAGCTCCCCGGGACGGAACTACGAGCAGTACTTC
CASSSPGRNYEQYF
>TRBJ1-6|NA|NA|TRBV2
TGTGCCAGCAGTGAAGGTGATTCACCCCTCCACTTT
CASSEGDSPLHF
>TRBJ1-2|NA|NA|TRBV7-9
TGTGCCAGCAGCTCCAACCAGGGGATCTATGGCTACACCTTC
CASSSNQGIYGYTF
>TRBJ2-1|TRBD1|few|TRBV7-9
TGTGCCAGCAGCTCCCGACAGGGTGACAATGAGCAGTTCTTC
CASSSRQGDNEQFF
>TRBJ2-2|TRBD2|few|TRBV5-6
TGTGCCAGCAGCGCCCGGACTAGCGGGGGGAACACCGGGGAGCTGTTTTTT
CASSARTSGGNTGELFF
>TRBJ2-5|NA|NA|TRBV2
TGTGCCAGCAGTGAAGGGGGGACCTCCTCCCAAGAGACCCAGTACTTC
CASSEGGTSSQETQYF
>TRBJ2-3|TRBD2|NA|TRBV4-1
TGCGCCAGCAGCCAAGGGACTAGCGGGGTCACAGATACGCAGTATTTT
CASSQGTSGVTDTQYF
>TRBJ2-7|NA|NA|TRBV7-2
TGTGCCAGCAGCTTAGGGCTAGGGTTCGGCTACGAGCAGTACTTC
CASSLGLGFGYEQYF
>TRBJ2-7|TRBD1|NA|TRBV11-3
TGTGCCAGCAGCTCCTCCGGACAGGGGTTCACCTACGAGCAGTACTTC
CASSSSGQGFTYEQYF
>TRBJ2-7|NA|NA|TRBV27
TGTGCCAGCAGTTTCGGACTTTACTACGAGCAGTACTTC
CASSFGLYYEQYF
>TRBJ2-7|TRBD1|NA|TRBV12-5
TGTGCTAGTGGTAGCAGGGGACAGGGCTACGAGCAGTACTTC
CASGSRGQGYEQYF
>TRBJ2-1|NA|NA|TRBV2
TGTGCCAGCAGTGATACAGATGATGGACAGATGTACAATGAGCAGTTCTTC
CASSDTDDGQMYNEQFF
>TRBJ1-2|NA|NA|TRBV7-9
TGTGCTTTGCGGGGGACTAACTATGGCTACACCTTC
CALRGTNYGYTF
>TRBJ2-3|NA|NA|TRBV11-2
TGTGCCAGCAGACGGGGGGCCAACACAGATACGCAGTATTTT
CASRRGANTDTQYF
>TRBJ2-5|NA|NA|TRBV7-3
TGTGCCAGCAGCCCTATAGGGGGCGGGAGGACAGAGACCCAGTACTTC
CASSPIGGGRTETQYF
>TRBJ1-1|NA|NA|TRBV6-5
TGTGCCAGCAGTTACTCGCCCACCAAGAACACTGAAGCTTTCTTT
CASSYSPTKNTEAFF
>TRBJ2-6|TRBD1|NA|TRBV9
TGTGCCAGCAGCGTCGGACAGGGGTTGGCCAACGTCCTGACTTTC
CASSVGQGLANVLTF
>TRBJ2-3|TRBD1|NA|TRBV9
TGTGCCAGCAGCGGACGACAGGGCTCAGATACGCAGTATTTT
CASSGRQGSDTQYF
>TRBJ1-2|NA|NA|TRBV15
TGTGCCACCAGCAGTTCGAGGGGTTACTATGGCTACACCTTC
CATSSSRGYYGYTF
>TRBJ2-7|TRBD1|NA|TRBV2
TGTGCCAGCAGTGCGAGGTGGACAGGGAGCTACGAGCAGTACTTC
CASSARWTGSYEQYF
>TRBJ2-3|TRBD1|NA|TRBV4-1
TGCGCCAGCAGCCGACAGGGTACAGATACGCAGTATTTT
CASSRQGTDTQYF
>TRBJ1-1|NA|NA|TRBV4-1
TGCGCCAGCAGCCAAGAGAGCCCAGGGCTAGGAGCTTTCTTT
CASSQESPGLGAFF
>TRBJ1-1|NA|NA|TRBV5-1
TGCGCCAGCAGCTTGCTGGGACAAGCTGAAGCTTTCTTT
CASSLLGQAEAFF
>TRBJ1-2|NA|few|TRBV10-3
TGTGCCATCAGTGATACAGGGAGAGAAGTCTATGGCTACACCTTC
CAISDTGREVYGYTF